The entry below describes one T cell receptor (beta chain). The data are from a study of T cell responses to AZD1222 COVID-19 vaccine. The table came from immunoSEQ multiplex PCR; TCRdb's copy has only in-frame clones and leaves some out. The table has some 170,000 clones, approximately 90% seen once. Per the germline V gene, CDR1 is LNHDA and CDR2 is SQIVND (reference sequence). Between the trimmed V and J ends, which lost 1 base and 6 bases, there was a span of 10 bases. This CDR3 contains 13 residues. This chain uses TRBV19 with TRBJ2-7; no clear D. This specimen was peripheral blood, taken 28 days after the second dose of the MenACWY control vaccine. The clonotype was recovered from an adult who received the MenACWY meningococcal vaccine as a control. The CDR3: CASSIGVYGEQYF. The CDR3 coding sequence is TGTGCCAGTAGTATAGGTGTCTACGGCGAGCAGTACTTC.